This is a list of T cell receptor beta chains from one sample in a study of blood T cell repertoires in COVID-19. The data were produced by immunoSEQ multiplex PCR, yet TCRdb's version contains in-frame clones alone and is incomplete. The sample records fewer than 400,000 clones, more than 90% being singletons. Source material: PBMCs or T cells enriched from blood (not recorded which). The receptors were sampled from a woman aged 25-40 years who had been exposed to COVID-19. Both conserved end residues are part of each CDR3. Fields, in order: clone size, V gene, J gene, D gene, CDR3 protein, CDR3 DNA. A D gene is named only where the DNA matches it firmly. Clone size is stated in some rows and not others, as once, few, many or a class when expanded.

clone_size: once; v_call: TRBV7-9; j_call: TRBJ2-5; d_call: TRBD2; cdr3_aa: CASSLGLAGGPGETQYF; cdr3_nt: TGTGCCAGCAGCTTAGGACTAGCGGGGGGGCCGGGAGAGACCCAGTACTTC
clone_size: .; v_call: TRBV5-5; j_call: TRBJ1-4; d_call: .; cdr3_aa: CASSPWREANEKLFF; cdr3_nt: TGTGCCAGCAGCCCATGGAGGGAGGCTAATGAAAAACTGTTTTTT
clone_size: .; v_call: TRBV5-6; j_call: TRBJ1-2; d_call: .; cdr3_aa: CASSFQTAYGYTF; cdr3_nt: TGTGCCAGCAGCTTCCAGACAGCCTATGGCTACACCTTC
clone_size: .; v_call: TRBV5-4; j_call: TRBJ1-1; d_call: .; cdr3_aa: CASILSGGHTEAFF; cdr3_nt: TGTGCCAGCATCCTGAGCGGGGGGCACACTGAAGCTTTCTTT
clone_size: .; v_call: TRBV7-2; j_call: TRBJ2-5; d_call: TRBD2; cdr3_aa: CASSPGLAVETQYF; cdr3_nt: TGTGCCAGCAGCCCGGGACTAGCGGTTGAGACCCAGTACTTC
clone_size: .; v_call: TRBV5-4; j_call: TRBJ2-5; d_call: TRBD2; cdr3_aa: CASSLAGLAEQETQYF; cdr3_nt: TGTGCCAGCAGCTTGGCGGGACTAGCGGAGCAAGAGACCCAGTACTTC
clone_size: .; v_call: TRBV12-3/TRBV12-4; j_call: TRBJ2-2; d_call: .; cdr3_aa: CASSSPGTGELFF; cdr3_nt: TGTGCCAGCAGTTCCCCGGGTACCGGGGAGCTGTTTTTT
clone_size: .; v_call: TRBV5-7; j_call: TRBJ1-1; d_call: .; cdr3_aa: CASSSGGPLAFF; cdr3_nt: TGTGCCAGCAGCAGCGGGGGTCCCCTCGCTTTCTTT
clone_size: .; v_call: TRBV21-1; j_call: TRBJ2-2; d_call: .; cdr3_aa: CASSKRTDDITNTGELFF; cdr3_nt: TGTGCCAGCAGCAAAAGGACAGATGATATCACGAACACCGGGGAGCTGTTTTTT
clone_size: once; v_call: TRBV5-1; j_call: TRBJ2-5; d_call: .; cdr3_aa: CASSLGQAEETQYF; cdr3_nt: TGCGCCAGCAGCTTGGGACAGGCGGAGGAGACCCAGTACTTC
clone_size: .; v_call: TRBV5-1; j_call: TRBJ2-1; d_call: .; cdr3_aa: CASKGTHSGSYNEQFF; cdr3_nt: TGCGCCAGCAAGGGTACCCACAGCGGGTCCTACAATGAGCAGTTCTTC
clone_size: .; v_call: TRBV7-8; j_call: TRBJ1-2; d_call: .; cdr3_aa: CASTPRGGATFGYGYTF; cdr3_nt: TGTGCCAGCACCCCCCGGGGGGGGGCTACGTTTGGCTATGGCTACACCTTC
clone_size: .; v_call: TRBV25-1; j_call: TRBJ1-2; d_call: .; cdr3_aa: CASSDTSGHFYGYTF; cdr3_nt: TGTGCCAGCAGTGACACCTCGGGACATTTTTATGGCTACACCTTC
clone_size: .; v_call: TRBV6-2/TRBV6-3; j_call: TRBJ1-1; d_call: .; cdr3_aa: CASSSPRGSGTEAFF; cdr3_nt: TGTGCCAGCAGTTCTCCCCGAGGGTCTGGCACTGAAGCTTTCTTT
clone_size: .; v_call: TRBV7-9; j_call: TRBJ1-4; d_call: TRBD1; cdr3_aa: CASSLGQGGTNEKLFF; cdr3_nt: TGTGCCAGCAGCTTAGGACAGGGGGGGACTAATGAAAAACTGTTTTTT
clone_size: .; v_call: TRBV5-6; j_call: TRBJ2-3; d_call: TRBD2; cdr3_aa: CASSLLGTRGVTDTQYF; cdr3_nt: TGTGCCAGCAGCTTGCTGGGCACGCGGGGGGTCACAGATACGCAGTATTTT
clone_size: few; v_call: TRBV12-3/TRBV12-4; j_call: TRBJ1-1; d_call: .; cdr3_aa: CASRPTGKTEAFF; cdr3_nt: TGTGCCAGCAGGCCTACAGGGAAGACTGAAGCTTTCTTT
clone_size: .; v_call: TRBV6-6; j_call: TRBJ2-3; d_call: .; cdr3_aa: CASSYPRGGGTDTQYF; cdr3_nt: TGTGCCAGCAGTTACCCGAGGGGAGGAGGAACAGATACGCAGTATTTT
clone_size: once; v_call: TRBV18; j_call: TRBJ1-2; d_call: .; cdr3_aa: CASSGRVPRYGYTF; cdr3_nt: TGTGCCAGCTCAGGTCGTGTCCCCAGGTATGGCTACACCTTC
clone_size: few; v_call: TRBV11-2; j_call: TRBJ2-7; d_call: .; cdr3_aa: CASSSGRGPYEQYF; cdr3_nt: TGTGCCAGCAGCTCCGGTCGGGGTCCCTACGAGCAGTACTTC
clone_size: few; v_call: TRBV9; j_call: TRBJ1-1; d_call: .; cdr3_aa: CASSILQNTEAFF; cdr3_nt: TGTGCCAGCAGCATACTACAGAACACTGAAGCTTTCTTT
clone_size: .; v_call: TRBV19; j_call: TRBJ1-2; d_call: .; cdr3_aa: CASIPRGSRPQEGYTF; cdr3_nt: TGTGCCAGTATCCCCCGCGGCTCCCGTCCCCAAGAGGGCTACACCTTC
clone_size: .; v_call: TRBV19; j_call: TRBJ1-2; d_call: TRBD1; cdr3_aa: CASSRTGSYGYTF; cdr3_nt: TGTGCCAGTAGTCGGACAGGGTCCTATGGCTACACCTTC
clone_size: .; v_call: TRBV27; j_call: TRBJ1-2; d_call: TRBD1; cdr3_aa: CASSSRTGSYYGYTF; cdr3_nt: TGTGCCAGCAGTTCCCGGACAGGGAGCTACTATGGCTACACCTTC
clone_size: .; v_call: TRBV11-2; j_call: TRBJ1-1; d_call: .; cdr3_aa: CASSSRVFMNTEAFF; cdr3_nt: TGTGCCAGCAGCTCCAGGGTTTTCATGAACACTGAAGCTTTCTTT
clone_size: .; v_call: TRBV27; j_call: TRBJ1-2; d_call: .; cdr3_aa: CASSLYPGNGYTF; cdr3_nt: TGTGCCAGCAGTTTATATCCGGGAAATGGCTACACCTTC
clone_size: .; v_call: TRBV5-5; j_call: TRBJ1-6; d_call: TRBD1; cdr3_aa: CASSLGTGRGSPLHF; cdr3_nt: TGTGCCAGCAGCTTGGGGACAGGCCGGGGGTCACCCCTCCACTTT
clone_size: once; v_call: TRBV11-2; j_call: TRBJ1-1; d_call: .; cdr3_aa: CASSFGGVLAFF; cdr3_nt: TGTGCCAGCAGCTTCGGAGGGGTACTAGCTTTCTTT
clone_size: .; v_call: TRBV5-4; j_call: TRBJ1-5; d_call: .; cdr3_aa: CASSLDPGGSDQPQHF; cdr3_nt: TGTGCCAGCAGCTTGGATCCGGGTGGATCAGATCAGCCCCAGCATTTT
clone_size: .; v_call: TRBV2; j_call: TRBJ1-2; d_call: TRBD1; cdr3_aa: CASSGTGVGGYTF; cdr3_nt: TGTGCCAGCAGTGGGACAGGGGTAGGTGGCTACACCTTC
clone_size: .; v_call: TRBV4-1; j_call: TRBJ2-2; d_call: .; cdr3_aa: CASSQGSGNTGELFF; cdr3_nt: TGCGCCAGCAGCCAAGGATCAGGGAACACCGGGGAGCTGTTTTTT
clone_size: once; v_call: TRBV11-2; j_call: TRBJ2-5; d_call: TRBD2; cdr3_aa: CASSPHGGVEGNQYF; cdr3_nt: TGTGCCAGCAGCCCTCATGGGGGGGTCGAAGGGAACCAGTACTTC
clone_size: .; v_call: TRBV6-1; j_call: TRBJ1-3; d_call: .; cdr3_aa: CASSEAGTPGKGERNTIYF; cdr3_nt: TGTGCCAGCAGTGAAGCGGGGACTCCCGGAAAAGGGGAGAGAAACACCATATATTTT
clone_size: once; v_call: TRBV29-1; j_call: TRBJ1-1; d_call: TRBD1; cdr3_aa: CSVEGGTGRGTEAFF; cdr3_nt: TGCAGCGTTGAAGGTGGGACAGGGAGGGGTACTGAAGCTTTCTTT
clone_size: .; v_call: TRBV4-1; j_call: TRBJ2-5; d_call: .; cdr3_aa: CASSPDREETQYF; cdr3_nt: TGCGCCAGCAGCCCGGACAGAGAAGAGACCCAGTACTTC
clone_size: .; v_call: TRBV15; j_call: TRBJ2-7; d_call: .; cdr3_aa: CATSRERPAFSSYEQYF; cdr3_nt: TGTGCCACCAGCAGAGAACGCCCCGCCTTCAGCTCCTACGAGCAGTACTTC
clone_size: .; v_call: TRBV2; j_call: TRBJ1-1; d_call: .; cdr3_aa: CASSEALPVATEAFF; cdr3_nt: TGTGCCAGCAGTGAAGCGCTTCCGGTTGCCACTGAAGCTTTCTTT
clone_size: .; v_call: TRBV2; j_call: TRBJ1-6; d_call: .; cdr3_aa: CASSRDYNSPLHF; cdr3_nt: TGTGCCAGCAGTCGGGACTATAATTCACCCCTCCACTTT